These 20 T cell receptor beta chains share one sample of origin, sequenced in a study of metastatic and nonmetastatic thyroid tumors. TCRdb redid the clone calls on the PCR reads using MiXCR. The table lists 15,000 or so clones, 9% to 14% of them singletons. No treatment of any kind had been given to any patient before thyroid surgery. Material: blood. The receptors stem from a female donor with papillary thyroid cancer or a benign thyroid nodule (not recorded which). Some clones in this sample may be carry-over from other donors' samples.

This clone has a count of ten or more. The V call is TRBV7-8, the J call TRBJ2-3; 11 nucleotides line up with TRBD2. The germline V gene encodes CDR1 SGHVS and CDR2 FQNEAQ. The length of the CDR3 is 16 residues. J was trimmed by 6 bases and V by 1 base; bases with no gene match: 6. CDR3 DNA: TGTGCCAGCAGCTTAGGAGTAGCGGGGGGGCCGGATACGCAGTATTTT. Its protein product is CASSLGVAGGPDTQYF.

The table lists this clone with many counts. CDR3 DNA sequence: TGTGCCAGCAGTTTACGGGCAGGGCTTGGAAAACTGTTTTTT. This gives the protein CASSLRAGLGKLFF. The J gene is TRBJ1-4, the V gene TRBV28, with a tentative D call TRBD1 (5 bases). The germline V and J ends were trimmed by 2 bases and 10 bases, with 14 bases remaining between them. CDR1 and CDR2 (germline): MDHEN, SYDVKM. The CDR3 has 14 residues.

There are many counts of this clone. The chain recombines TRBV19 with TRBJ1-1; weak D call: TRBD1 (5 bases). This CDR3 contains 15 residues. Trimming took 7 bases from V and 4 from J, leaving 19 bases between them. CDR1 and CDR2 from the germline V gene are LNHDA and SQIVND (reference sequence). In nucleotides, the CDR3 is TGTGCCAGTAAAGTTCGGGGCAGGGTTACCACTGAAGCTTTCTTT. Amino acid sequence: CASKVRGRVTTEAFF.

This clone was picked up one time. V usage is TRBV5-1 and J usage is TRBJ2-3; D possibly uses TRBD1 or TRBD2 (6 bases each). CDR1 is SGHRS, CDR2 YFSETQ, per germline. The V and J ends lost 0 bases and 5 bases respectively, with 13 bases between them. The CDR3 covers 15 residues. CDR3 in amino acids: CASSLGGAHGDTQYF. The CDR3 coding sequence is TGCGCCAGCAGCTTGGGGGGGGCGCACGGAGATACGCAGTATTTT.

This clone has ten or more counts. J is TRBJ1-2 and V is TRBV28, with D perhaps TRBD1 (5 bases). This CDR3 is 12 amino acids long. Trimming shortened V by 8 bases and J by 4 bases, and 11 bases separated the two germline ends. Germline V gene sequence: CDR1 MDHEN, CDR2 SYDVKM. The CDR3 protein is CASGGLGYGYTF. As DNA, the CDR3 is TGTGCCAGCGGGGGTCTTGGCTATGGCTACACCTTC.

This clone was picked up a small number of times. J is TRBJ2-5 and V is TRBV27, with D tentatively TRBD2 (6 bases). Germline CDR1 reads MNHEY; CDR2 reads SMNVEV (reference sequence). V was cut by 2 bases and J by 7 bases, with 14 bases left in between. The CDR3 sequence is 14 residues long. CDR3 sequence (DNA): TGTGCCAGCAGTTTAGTGACTAGTGGGGGGACCCAGTACTTC. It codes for CASSLVTSGGTQYF.

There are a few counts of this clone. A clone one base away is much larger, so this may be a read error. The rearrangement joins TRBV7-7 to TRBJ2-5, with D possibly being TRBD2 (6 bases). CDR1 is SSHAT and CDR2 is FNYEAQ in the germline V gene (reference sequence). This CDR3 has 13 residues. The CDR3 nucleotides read TGTGCTAGCGGCTTAGGTTCGAAAGAGACCCAGTACTTC. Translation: CASGLGSKETQYF.

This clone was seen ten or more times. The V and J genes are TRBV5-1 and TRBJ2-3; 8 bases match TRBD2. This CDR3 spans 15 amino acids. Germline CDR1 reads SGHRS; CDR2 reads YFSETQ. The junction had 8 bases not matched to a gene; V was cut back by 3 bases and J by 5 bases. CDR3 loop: CASSYTSGVGDTQYF. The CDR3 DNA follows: TGCGCCAGCAGCTATACTAGCGGAGTAGGAGATACGCAGTATTTT. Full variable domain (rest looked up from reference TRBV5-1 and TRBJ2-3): KAGVTQTPRYLIKTRGQQVTLSCSPISGHRSVSWYQQTPGQGLQFLFEYFSETQRNKGNFPGRFSGRQFSNSRSEMNVSTLELGDSALYLCASSYTSGVGDTQYFGPGTRLTVL.

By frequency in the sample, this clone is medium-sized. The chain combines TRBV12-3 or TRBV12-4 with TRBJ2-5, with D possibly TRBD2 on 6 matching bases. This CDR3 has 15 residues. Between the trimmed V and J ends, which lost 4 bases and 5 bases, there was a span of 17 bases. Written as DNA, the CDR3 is TGTGCCAGCAGTTCGCCTGGGGGGAGATTCGAGACCCAGTACTTC. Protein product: CASSSPGGRFETQYF.

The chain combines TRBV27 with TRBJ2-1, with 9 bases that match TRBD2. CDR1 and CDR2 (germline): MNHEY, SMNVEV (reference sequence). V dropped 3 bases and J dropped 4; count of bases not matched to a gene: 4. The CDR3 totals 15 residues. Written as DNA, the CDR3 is TGTGCCAGCAGTTTTTTAAGCGGGGGGTACAATGAGCAGTTCTTC. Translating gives CASSFLSGGYNEQFF.

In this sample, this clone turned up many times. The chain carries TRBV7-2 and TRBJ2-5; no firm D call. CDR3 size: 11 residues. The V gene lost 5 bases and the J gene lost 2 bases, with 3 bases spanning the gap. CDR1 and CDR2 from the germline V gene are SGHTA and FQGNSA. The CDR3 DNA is TGTGCCAGCAGCCCACAAGAGACCCAGTACTTC. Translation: CASSPQETQYF. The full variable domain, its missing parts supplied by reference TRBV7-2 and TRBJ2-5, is GAGVSQSPSNKVTEKGKDVELRCDPISGHTALYWYRQSLGQGLEFLIYFQGNSAPDKSGLPSDRFSAERTGGSVSTLTIQRTQQEDSAVYLCASSPQETQYFGPGTRLLVL.

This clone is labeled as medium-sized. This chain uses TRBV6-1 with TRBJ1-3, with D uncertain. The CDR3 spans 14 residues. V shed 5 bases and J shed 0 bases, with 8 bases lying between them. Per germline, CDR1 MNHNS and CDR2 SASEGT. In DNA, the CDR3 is TGTGCCAGCAGTACCGGGAGCTCTGGAAACACCATATATTTT. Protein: CASSTGSSGNTIYF.

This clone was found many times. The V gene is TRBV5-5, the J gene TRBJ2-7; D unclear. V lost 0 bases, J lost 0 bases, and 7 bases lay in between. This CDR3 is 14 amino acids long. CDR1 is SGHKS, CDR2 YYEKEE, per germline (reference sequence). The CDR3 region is CASSLVGSSYEQYF. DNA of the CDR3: TGTGCCAGCAGCTTGGTCGGGTCCTCCTACGAGCAGTACTTC. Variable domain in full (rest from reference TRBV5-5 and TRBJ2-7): DAGVTQSPTHLIKTRGQQVTLRCSPISGHKSVSWYQQVLGQGPQFIFQYYEKEERGRGNFPDRFSARQFPNYSSELNVNALLLGDSALYLCASSLVGSSYEQYFGPGTRLTVT.

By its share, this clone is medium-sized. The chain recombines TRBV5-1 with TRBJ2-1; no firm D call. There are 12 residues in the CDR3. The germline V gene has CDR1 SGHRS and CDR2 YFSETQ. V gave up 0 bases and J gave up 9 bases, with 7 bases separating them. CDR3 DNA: TGCGCCAGCAGCTTGGGGTGGACTGAGCAGTTCTTC. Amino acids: CASSLGWTEQFF.

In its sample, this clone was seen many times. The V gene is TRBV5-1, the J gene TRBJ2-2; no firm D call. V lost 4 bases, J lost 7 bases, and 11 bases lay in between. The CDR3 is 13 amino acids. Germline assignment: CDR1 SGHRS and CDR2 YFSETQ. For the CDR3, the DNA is TGCGCCAGCAGCCCCCGGACCGACGGGGAGCTGTTTTTT. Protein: CASSPRTDGELFF.

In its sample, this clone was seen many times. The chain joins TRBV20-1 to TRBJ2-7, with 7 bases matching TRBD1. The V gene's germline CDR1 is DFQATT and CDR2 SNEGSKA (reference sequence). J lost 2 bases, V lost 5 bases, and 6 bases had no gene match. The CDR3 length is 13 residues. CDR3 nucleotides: TGCAGTGCTCAGGGACAGCGGACCTACGAGCAGTACTTC. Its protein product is CSAQGQRTYEQYF.

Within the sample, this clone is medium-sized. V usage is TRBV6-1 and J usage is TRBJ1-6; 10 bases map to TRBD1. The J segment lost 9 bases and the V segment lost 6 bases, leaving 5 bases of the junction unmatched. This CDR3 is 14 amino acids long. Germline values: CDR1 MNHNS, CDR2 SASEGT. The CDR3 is CASRGTGVGSPLHF. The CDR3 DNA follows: TGTGCCAGCAGGGGGACAGGGGTCGGTTCACCCCTCCACTTT.

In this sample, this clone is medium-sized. DNA of the CDR3: TGTGCCAGCAGACCCGGGACAGGCCCTTCTCAGCCCCAGCATTTT. Its translation is CASRPGTGPSQPQHF. This chain joins TRBV6-2 or TRBV6-3 and TRBJ1-5, with 8 bases identical to TRBD1. The CDR3 is 15 amino acids. Unmatched junction bases numbered 10, after V lost 6 bases and J lost 6 bases. Looked up from germline, CDR1 is MNHEY and CDR2 is SVGEGT.

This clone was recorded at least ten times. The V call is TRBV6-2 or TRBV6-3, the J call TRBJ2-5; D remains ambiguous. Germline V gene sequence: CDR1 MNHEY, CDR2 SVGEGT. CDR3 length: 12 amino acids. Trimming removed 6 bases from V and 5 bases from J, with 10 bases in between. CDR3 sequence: CASSPASETQYF. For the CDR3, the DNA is TGTGCCAGCAGCCCCGCTTCGGAGACCCAGTACTTC.

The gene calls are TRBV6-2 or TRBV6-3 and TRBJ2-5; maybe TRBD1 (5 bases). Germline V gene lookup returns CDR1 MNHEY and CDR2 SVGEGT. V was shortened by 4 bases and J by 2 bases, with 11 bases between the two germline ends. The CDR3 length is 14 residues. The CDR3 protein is CASSFSQAQETQYF. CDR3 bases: TGTGCCAGCAGTTTCTCACAGGCTCAAGAGACCCAGTACTTC.